The TCR beta chain described here comes from a study of T cell repertoires in aging, cancer and after chemotherapy. Whole-study context: Six age groups, ranging from 30 or younger to 70 or older, included the donors.

Multiplex touch-down PCR with TRB-A/B primers amplified rearranged V-D-J TRB sequences. TCRdb re-called the multiplex PCR reads with MiXCR, one entry per CDR3 protein. The sample includes over 10,000 distinct CDR3 sequences, 21% of them seen just once. Concerning this clonotype itself: As yet, its antigen is unknown.

The template was genomic DNA from peripheral blood, not RNA. Study-wide results and limits: Untreated cancer patients had significantly lower blood TCR diversity than age-matched healthy donors. The repertoire data cannot show anything about immunological memory following chemotherapy. Across the chemotherapy interval, each cancer cohort showed higher median generation probability, suggesting thymic rebound.

The CDR3 contains 16 residues. CDR1 SGHRS and CDR2 YFSETQ come from the germline V gene. V lost 8 bases, J lost 3 bases, and 12 bases stayed unmatched. What was sequenced was blood. The clonotype originates from a human donor in good health. The chain recombines TRBV5-1 with TRBJ2-1; 9 bases are shared with TRBD2. The CDR3 DNA sequence: TGCGCCAGGGGGAACAGACTAGCGGAGGTCTACAATGAGCAGTTCTTC. Translating it yields CARGNRLAEVYNEQFF. Filled out from reference TRBV5-1 and TRBJ2-1, the complete variable domain reads KAGVTQTPRYLIKTRGQQVTLSCSPISGHRSVSWYQQTPGQGLQFLFEYFSETQRNKGNFPGRFSGRQFSNSRSEMNVSTLELGDSALYLCARGNRLAEVYNEQFFGPGTRLTVL.